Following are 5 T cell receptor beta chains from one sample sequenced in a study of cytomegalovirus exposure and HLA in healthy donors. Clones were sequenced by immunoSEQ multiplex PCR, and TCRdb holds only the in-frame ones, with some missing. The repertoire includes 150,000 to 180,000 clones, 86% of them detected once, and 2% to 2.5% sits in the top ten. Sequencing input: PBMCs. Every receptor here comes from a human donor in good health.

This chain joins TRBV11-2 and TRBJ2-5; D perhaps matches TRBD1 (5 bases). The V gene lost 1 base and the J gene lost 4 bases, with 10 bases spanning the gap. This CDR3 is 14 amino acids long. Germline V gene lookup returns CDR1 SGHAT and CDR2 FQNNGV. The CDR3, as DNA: TGTGCCAGCAGCTTAGGATCAGGGATAGAGACCCAGTACTTC. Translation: CASSLGSGIETQYF.

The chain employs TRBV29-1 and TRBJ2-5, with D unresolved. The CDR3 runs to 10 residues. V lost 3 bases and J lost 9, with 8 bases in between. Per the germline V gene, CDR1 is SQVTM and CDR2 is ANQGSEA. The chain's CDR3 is CSVDDTPQYF. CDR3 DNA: TGCAGCGTTGATGACACCCCCCAGTACTTC.

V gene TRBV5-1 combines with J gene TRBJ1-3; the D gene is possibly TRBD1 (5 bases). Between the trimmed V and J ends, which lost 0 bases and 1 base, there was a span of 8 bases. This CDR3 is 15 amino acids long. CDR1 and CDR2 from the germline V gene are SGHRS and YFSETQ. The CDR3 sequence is CASSLVGQSGNTIYF. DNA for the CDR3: TGCGCCAGCAGCTTGGTGGGGCAGTCTGGAAACACCATATATTTT.

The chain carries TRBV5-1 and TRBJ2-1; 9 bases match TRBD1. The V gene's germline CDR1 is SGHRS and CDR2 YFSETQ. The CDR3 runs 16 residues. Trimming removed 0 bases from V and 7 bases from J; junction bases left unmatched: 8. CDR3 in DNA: TGCGCCAGCAGCTTGGCCCGGGACAGGGTGGAAAATGAGCAGTTCTTC. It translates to CASSLARDRVENEQFF.

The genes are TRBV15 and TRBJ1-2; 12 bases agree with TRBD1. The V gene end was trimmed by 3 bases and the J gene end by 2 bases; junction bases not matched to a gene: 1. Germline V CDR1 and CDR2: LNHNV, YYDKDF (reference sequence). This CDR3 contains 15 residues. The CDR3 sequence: CATSRGTGGNYGYTF. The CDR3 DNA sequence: TGTGCCACCAGCAGGGGGACAGGGGGCAACTATGGCTACACCTTC.